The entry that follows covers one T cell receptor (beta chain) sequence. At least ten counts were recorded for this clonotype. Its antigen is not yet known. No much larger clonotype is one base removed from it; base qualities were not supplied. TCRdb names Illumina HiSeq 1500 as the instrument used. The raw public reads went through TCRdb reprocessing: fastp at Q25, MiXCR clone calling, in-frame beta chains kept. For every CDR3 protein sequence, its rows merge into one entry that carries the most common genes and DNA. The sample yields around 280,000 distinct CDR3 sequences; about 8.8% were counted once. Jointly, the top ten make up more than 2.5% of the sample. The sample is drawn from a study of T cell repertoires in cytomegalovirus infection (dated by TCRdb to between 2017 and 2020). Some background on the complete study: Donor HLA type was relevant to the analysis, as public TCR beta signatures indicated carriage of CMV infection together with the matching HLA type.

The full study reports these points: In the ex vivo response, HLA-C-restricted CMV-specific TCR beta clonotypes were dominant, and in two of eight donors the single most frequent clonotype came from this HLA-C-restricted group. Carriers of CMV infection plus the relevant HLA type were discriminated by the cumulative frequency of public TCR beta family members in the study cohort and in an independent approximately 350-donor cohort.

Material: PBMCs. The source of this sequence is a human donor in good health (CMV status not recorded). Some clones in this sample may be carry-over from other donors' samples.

The DNA is TGTGCCAGCAGTTACTCGTCGAGACAGGGAGGAGCCTACGAGCAGTACTTC. This translates into CASSYSSRQGGAYEQYF. The rearrangement joined TRBV6-5 to TRBJ2-7, with TRBD1 tentatively as D gene (7 bases match). V lost 0 bases and J lost 2 bases; the stretch between them is 17 bases long. Via the germline V gene, CDR1 is MNHEY and CDR2 SVGAGI. The CDR3 contains 17 residues, cysteine and phenylalanine counted. The CDR3 DNA has 51 bases and is translated from base 1.